This TCR beta chain was retrieved from a study of siplizumab effects on memory and regulatory T cells. Losses at the gene ends were 1 base for V and 0 bases for J; bases not matched to a gene: 7. The CDR3 totals 17 residues. CDR1 is SGHRS, CDR2 YFSETQ, per germline. Assay used: immunoSEQ multiplex PCR; TCRdb lists only in-frame clones, some missing. The table lists 85,000 to 130,000 clones, roughly 94% of them singletons, with roughly 0.6% in the top ten. As concerns this clone: Antigen specificity is unknown.

Study outcomes and limitations: Major contributors to the alloresponse seemed to be naive T cells, which also appeared more diverse than memory cells. Treatment with siplizumab left mappable alloreactive CD4+ clones averaging 68.8% Treg-derived, compared with about 27% in controls.

The chain combines TRBV5-1 with TRBJ2-1, with 7 nucleotides matching TRBD2. The sequence derives from a human donor in good health. The specimen was Tregs sorted from blood. The CDR3 bases are TGCGCCAGCAGCTTGTACGGGAGGACGAACTCCTACAATGAGCAGTTCTTC. It is translated as CASSLYGRTNSYNEQFF.